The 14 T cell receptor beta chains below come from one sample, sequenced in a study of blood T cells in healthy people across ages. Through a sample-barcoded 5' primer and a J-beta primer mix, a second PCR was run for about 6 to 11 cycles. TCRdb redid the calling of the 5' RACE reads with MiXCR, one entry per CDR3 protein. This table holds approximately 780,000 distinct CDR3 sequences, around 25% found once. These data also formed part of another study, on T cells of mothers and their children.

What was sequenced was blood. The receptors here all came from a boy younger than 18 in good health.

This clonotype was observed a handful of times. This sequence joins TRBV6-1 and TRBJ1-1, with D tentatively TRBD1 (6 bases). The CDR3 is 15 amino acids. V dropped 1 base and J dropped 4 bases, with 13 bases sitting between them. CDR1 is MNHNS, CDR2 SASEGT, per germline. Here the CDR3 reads CASSEEVGGGTEAFF. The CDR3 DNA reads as TGTGCCAGCAGTGAAGAGGTAGGAGGGGGCACTGAAGCTTTCTTT.

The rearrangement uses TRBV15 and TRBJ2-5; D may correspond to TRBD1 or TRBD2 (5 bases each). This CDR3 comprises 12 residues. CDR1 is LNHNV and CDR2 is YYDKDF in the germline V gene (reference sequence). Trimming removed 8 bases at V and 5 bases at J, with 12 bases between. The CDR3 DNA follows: TGTGCCACCGGCCGCCGGGGCGAGACCCAGTACTTC. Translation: CATGRRGETQYF.

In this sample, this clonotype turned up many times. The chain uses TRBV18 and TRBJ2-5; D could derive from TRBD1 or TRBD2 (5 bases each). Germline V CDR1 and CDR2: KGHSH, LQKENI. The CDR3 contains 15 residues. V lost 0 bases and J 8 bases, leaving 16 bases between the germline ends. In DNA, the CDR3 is TGTGCCAGCTCACCACCGTTGGGGGATTCAACTACCCAGTACTTC. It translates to CASSPPLGDSTTQYF.

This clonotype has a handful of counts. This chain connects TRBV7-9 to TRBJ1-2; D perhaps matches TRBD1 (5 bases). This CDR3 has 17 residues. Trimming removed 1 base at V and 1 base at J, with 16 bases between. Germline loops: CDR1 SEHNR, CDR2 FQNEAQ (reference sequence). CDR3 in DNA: TGTGCCAGCAGCTTAGGGGGGAGAGGGAACCATAACTATGGCTACACCTTC. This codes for CASSLGGRGNHNYGYTF. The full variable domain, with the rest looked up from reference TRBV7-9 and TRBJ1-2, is DTGVSQNPRHKITKRGQNVTFRCDPISEHNRLYWYRQTLGQGPEFLTYFQNEAQLEKSRLLSDRFSAERPKGSFSTLEIQRTEQGDSAMYLCASSLGGRGNHNYGYTFGSGTRLTVV.

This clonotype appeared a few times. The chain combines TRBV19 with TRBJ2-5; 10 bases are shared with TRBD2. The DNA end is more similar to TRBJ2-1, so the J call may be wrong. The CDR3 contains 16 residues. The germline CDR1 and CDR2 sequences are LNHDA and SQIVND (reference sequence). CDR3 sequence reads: CASSILAGAPVDEQFF. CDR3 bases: TGTGCCAGTAGTATACTAGCGGGGGCTCCTGTGGATGAGCAGTTCTTC.

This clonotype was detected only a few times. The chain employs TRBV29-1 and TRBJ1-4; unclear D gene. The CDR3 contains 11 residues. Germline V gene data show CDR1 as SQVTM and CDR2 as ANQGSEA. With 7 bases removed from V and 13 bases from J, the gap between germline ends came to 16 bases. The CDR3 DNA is TGCAGCGCCATGGGAAGGTTGGGACTGTTTTTT. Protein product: CSAMGRLGLFF.

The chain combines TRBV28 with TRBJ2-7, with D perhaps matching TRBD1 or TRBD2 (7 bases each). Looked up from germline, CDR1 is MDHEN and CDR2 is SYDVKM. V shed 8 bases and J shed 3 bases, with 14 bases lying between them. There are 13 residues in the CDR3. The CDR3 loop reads CASGRAGGYEQYF. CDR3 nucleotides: TGTGCCAGCGGGAGGGCAGGGGGCTACGAGCAGTACTTC.

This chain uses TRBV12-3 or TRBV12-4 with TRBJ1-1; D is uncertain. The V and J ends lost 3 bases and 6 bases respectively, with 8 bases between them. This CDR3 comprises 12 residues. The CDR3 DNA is TGTGCCAGCAGTTTTGGTCTCGCTGAAGCTTTCTTT. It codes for CASSFGLAEAFF.

In nucleotides, the CDR3 is TGCAGCGTAGCCGGGACAGACACAGATACGCAGTATTTT. Protein: CSVAGTDTDTQYF. The J gene is TRBJ2-3, the V gene TRBV29-1; 7 bases fit TRBD1. Germline CDR1 is SQVTM and CDR2 is ANQGSEA. V trimming: 6 bases; J trimming: 2 bases; junction bases outside the gene matches: 5. This CDR3 region has 13 residues.

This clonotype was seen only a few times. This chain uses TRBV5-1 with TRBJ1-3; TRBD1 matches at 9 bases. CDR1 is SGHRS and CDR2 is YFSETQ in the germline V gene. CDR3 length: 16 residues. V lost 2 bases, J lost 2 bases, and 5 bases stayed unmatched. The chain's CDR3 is CASSFGTGGTGNTIYF. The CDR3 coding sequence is TGCGCCAGCAGCTTTGGTACAGGGGGCACTGGAAACACCATATATTTT.

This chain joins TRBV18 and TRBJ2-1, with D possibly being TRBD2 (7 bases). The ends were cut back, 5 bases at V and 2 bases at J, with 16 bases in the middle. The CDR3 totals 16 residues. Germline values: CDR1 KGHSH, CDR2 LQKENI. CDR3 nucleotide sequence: TGTGCCAGCTCAACCCGCGGGGGCCCTACCTACAATGAGCAGTTCTTC. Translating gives CASSTRGGPTYNEQFF.

CDR3 region: CAWSRRSEGTQYF. The CDR3 bases are TGTGCCTGGAGTCGCCGCAGCGAGGGGACCCAGTACTTC. The chain employs TRBV30 and TRBJ2-5; D is possibly TRBD2 (5 bases). This CDR3 has 13 amino acids. Germline V gene data show CDR1 as GTSNPN and CDR2 as SVGIG (reference sequence). Trimming took 2 bases from V and 7 from J, leaving 14 bases between them.

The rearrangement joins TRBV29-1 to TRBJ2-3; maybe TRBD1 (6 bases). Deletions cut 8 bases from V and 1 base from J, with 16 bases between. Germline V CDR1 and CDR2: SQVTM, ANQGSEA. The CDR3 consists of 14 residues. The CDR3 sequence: CSWQEGGRTDTQYF. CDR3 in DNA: TGCAGCTGGCAGGAAGGGGGACGCACAGATACGCAGTATTTT.

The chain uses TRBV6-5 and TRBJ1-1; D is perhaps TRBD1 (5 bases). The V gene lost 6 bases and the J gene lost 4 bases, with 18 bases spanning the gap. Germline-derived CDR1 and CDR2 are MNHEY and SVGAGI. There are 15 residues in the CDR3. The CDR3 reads CASSPQIGGSTEAFF. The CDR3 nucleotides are TGTGCCAGCAGCCCCCAAATCGGGGGTTCCACTGAAGCTTTCTTT.